The 25 T cell receptor beta chains given below trace back to one sample, sequenced in a study of CD8 T cells in Susac syndrome. Random hexamers were used to reverse transcribe an amount of about 0.5 to 1 ug RNA. From the immunoSEQ multiplex PCR reads, TCRdb called clonotypes with MiXCR, one entry per CDR3 protein. The profile covers approximately 110,000 distinct CDR3 sequences, with 90% to 95% appearing a single time and roughly 0.31% taken by the ten largest. Sequencing was done on a sample of CD8+ T cells from PBMCs. The receptors here all came from a human donor with multiple sclerosis.

The J gene is TRBJ2-1, the V gene TRBV6-1; 12 nucleotides agree with TRBD2. The CDR3 loop spans 15 amino acids. Germline CDR1 is MNHNS and CDR2 is SASEGT. Trimming cost V 4 bases and J 3 bases; bases outside gene matches: 1. The CDR3 reads CASSASGRVYNEQFF. CDR3 DNA sequence: TGTGCCAGCAGTGCTAGCGGGAGGGTCTACAATGAGCAGTTCTTC.

CDR3 DNA: TGCGCCAGCAGCCAATTTAAGGGATCCGAGCAGTACGTC. Protein: CASSQFKGSEQYV. This chain connects TRBV4-1 to TRBJ2-7; D ambiguous. The germline V gene encodes CDR1 MGHRA and CDR2 YSYEKL. The CDR3 extends over 13 amino acids. V gave up 2 bases and J gave up 6 bases, with 11 bases separating them.

This clonotype showed up just a few times. The chain links TRBV15 to TRBJ2-7, with 9 bases aligning to TRBD2. J was trimmed by 4 bases and V by 1 base; bases with no gene match: 5. The CDR3 extends over 15 amino acids. Germline assignment: CDR1 LNHNV and CDR2 YYDKDF (reference sequence). The CDR3 region has the DNA TGTGCCACCAGCAGAGTCGCTAGCGGGGTTTACGAGCAGTACTTC. Residues: CATSRVASGVYEQYF.

CDR3 in amino acids: CASSGGRVYGYTF. In nucleotides, the CDR3 is TGTGCCAGCAGTGGCGGCAGGGTATATGGCTACACCTTC. The V and J genes are TRBV27 and TRBJ1-2, with D perhaps matching TRBD1 (5 bases). This CDR3 contains 13 residues. V was shortened by 5 bases and J by 5 bases, with 12 bases between the two germline ends. Germline V gene data show CDR1 as MNHEY and CDR2 as SMNVEV (reference sequence).

The J gene is TRBJ2-1, the V gene TRBV5-6, with TRBD2 matching over 14 bases. V shed 7 bases, J shed 6 bases, and the junction held 3 bases outside the gene matches. There are 14 residues in the CDR3. Germline V gene data show CDR1 as SGHDT and CDR2 as YYEEEE. The CDR3 DNA sequence: TGTGCCAGCGGGGGACTAGCGGGAGCCAATGAGCAGTTCTTC. Its protein is CASGGLAGANEQFF.

The J gene is TRBJ2-1, the V gene TRBV7-9; TRBD1 aligns across 8 bases. The CDR3 consists of 17 residues. Germline CDR1 is SEHNR and CDR2 is FQNEAQ (reference sequence). V lost 5 bases, J lost 4 bases, and 13 bases stayed unmatched. CDR3: CASSLETGVETYNEQFF. The CDR3 DNA reads as TGTGCCAGCAGCCTTGAGACAGGGGTCGAAACTTACAATGAGCAGTTCTTC.

The V call is TRBV10-3, the J call TRBJ2-1; possibly TRBD1 for D (6 bases). This CDR3 has 16 amino acids. Germline assignment: CDR1 ENHRY and CDR2 SYGVKD. V lost 3 bases to trimming and J lost 4 bases, with 16 bases between them. DNA of the CDR3: TGTGCCATCAGTGAAGCCCAGGGACAAAAATACAATGAGCAGTTCTTC. Amino acid sequence: CAISEAQGQKYNEQFF.

Comments on this clonotype: Germline and junction disagree at one end, which may indicate a read error. The rearrangement links TRBV5-6 to TRBJ2-7, with D possibly called TRBD1 or TRBD2 (7 bases each). CDR1 is SGHDT, CDR2 YYEEEE, per germline. The CDR3 extends over 13 amino acids. The CDR3 region has the DNA TGTGCCGGCAGCGGGACAGTGAACTACGAGCAGTACTTC. Translating gives CAGSGTVNYEQYF.

The chain carries TRBV27 and TRBJ2-5, with 7 bases identical to TRBD1. Unmatched junction bases numbered 6, after V lost 2 bases and J lost 6 bases. CDR3 length: 14 amino acids. Germline values: CDR1 MNHEY, CDR2 SMNVEV (reference sequence). Here the CDR3 reads CASSLVGTEQTQYF. CDR3 coding DNA: TGTGCCAGCAGTTTAGTCGGGACAGAGCAGACCCAGTACTTC.

J is TRBJ2-1 and V is TRBV29-1; 10 bases are shared with TRBD1. This CDR3 has 15 amino acids. Germline assignment: CDR1 SQVTM and CDR2 ANQGSEA. V gave up 0 bases and J gave up 10 bases; unmatched junction bases: 9. CDR3 sequence: CSVEDPWDRGEEQFF. The DNA of the CDR3 is TGCAGCGTTGAAGATCCCTGGGACAGGGGAGAAGAGCAGTTCTTC.

This clonotype was observed once. The chain is built from TRBV20-1 and TRBJ2-7; TRBD2 matches 9 bases. The CDR3 contains 15 residues. Trimming cost V 5 bases and J 2 bases; bases outside gene matches: 10. Germline V gene lookup returns CDR1 DFQATT and CDR2 SNEGSKA (reference sequence). Here the CDR3 reads CSAYSEGGGAYEQYF. The CDR3, as DNA: TGCAGTGCTTACAGTGAGGGCGGGGGGGCCTACGAGCAGTACTTC.

This sequence joins TRBV7-8 and TRBJ2-7; TRBD2 is a possible D gene (5 bases). CDR1 is SGHVS, CDR2 FQNEAQ, per germline. Deletions cut 1 base from V and 5 bases from J, with 9 bases between. CDR3 length: 13 amino acids. The CDR3 spells CASSLVGVHEQYF. For the CDR3, the DNA is TGTGCCAGCAGCTTAGTCGGGGTCCACGAGCAGTACTTC.

V gene TRBV7-9 combines with J gene TRBJ2-3, with D possibly TRBD2 on 5 matching bases. V shed 3 bases and J shed 1 base, with 17 bases lying between them. Germline V lookup: CDR1 SEHNR, CDR2 FQNEAQ (reference sequence). CDR3 size: 17 residues. The CDR3 sequence: CASSFQEARRGTDTQYF. CDR3 DNA sequence: TGTGCCAGCAGCTTCCAGGAGGCCCGAAGGGGCACAGATACGCAGTATTTT.

The V gene is TRBV6-5, the J gene TRBJ2-7, with 12 bases matching TRBD2. Germline V gene sequence: CDR1 MNHEY, CDR2 SVGAGI. The CDR3 spans 17 residues. V shed 0 bases and J 3 bases; nucleotides not matched to a gene: 6. DNA for the CDR3: TGTGCCAGCAGTTACTCGACACTAGCGGGAGGACTCTACGAGCAGTACGTC. As protein: CASSYSTLAGGLYEQYV.

The rearrangement joins TRBV19 to TRBJ2-7, with D uncertain. Trimming took 4 bases from V and 0 from J, leaving 13 bases between them. This CDR3 is 15 amino acids long. Per the germline V gene, CDR1 is LNHDA and CDR2 is SQIVND (reference sequence). The CDR3 DNA reads as TGTGCCAGTAGTAGCTCATACAGCCTCTCCTACGAGCAGTACTTC. The encoded protein is CASSSSYSLSYEQYF.

The V and J genes are TRBV5-1 and TRBJ2-7; 7 positions agree with TRBD1. V was pared by 4 bases and J by 3 bases, with 10 bases of the junction left unmatched. This CDR3 spans 15 amino acids. Germline V CDR1 and CDR2: SGHRS, YFSETQ. CDR3 sequence: CASSPGSGQLYEQYF. The DNA for the CDR3 is TGCGCCAGCAGCCCCGGGTCGGGACAGCTCTACGAGCAGTACTTC.

The chain couples TRBV15 to TRBJ2-7; D unclear. CDR3 length: 13 residues. Germline V gene data show CDR1 as LNHNV and CDR2 as YYDKDF (reference sequence). The V end was cut by 0 bases, the J end by 5 bases, with 8 bases between. In DNA form, the CDR3 reads TGTGCCACCAGCAGAGATCGGGTGGACGAGCAGTACGTC. As protein: CATSRDRVDEQYV.

The count of this clonotype is one. The J gene is TRBJ2-5, the V gene TRBV14, with 14 bases identical to TRBD2. With V trimmed by 4 bases and J by 5 bases, 3 bases remained unmatched. The CDR3 runs to 15 residues. Per the germline V gene, CDR1 is SGHDN and CDR2 is FVKESK. For the CDR3, the DNA is TGTGCCAGCAGCCGGACTAGCGGGAGGAGTGAGACCCAGTACTTC. Protein product: CASSRTSGRSETQYF.

V and J are TRBV7-9 and TRBJ1-6, with a tentative D call TRBD1 (5 bases). The CDR3 length is 15 residues. In germline, CDR1 is SEHNR, CDR2 FQNEAQ (reference sequence). V was pared by 5 bases and J by 5 bases, with 13 bases between. Here the CDR3 DNA reads TGTGCCAGCAGCCCCCGGCAGGGTGATAATTCACCCCTCCACTTT. Its protein is CASSPRQGDNSPLHF.

The chain is built from TRBV7-8 and TRBJ2-6; no definite D call. The CDR3 has 18 residues. The germline V gene encodes CDR1 SGHVS and CDR2 FQNEAQ. V was cut by 5 bases and J by 0 bases, with 17 bases left in between. In DNA form, the CDR3 reads TGTGCCAGCAGCCCAGACATAGAAGTTTACTCTGGGGCCAACGTCCTGACTTTC. This sequence encodes CASSPDIEVYSGANVLTF.

This clonotype was observed a single time. V and J are TRBV19 and TRBJ2-7; tentative D call: TRBD2 (5 bases). Germline-derived CDR1 and CDR2 are LNHDA and SQIVND (reference sequence). V gave up 3 bases and J gave up 3 bases, with 15 bases separating them. CDR3 length: 15 amino acids. Here the CDR3 reads CASSMAGSNFYEQYF. The CDR3 nucleotides are TGTGCCAGTAGTATGGCGGGTTCGAATTTCTACGAGCAGTACTTC.

This clonotype showed up just once. The chain combines TRBV13 with TRBJ2-7; D is undetermined. V was cut by 5 bases and J by 2 bases, with 13 bases left in between. CDR1 and CDR2 from the germline V gene are PRHDT and FYEKMQ (reference sequence). The CDR3 has 14 amino acids. The CDR3 DNA is TGTGCCAGCAGCCTCCTTGGGCATACCTACGAGCAGTACGTC. Protein product: CASSLLGHTYEQYV.

This clonotype has a single count. This chain joins TRBV20-1 and TRBJ2-1; D tentatively reads TRBD1 or TRBD2 (5 bases each). CDR3 size: 15 residues. CDR1 and CDR2 from the germline V gene are DFQATT and SNEGSKA (reference sequence). Trimming shortened V by 0 bases and J by 7 bases, and 16 bases separated the two germline ends. The CDR3 nucleotides read TGCAGTGCTAGAGATCTACGAGGGGTCGTAAATGAGCAGTTCTTC. Translating gives CSARDLRGVVNEQFF.

The V gene is TRBV24-1, the J gene TRBJ2-1; the D gene is possibly TRBD2 (5 bases). With 0 bases removed from V and 7 bases from J, the gap between germline ends came to 6 bases. The length of the CDR3 is 13 residues. Germline V lookup: CDR1 KGHDR, CDR2 SFDVKD. This chain's CDR3 is CATSDLRDNEQFF. CDR3 DNA: TGTGCCACCAGTGATTTGCGGGATAATGAGCAGTTCTTC.

The chain couples TRBV9 to TRBJ2-3, with 7 nucleotides matching TRBD1. Germline V lookup: CDR1 SGDLS, CDR2 YYNGEE. The CDR3 has 18 amino acids. After removal of 4 bases from V and 5 bases from J, the junction contained 19 bases not matched to a gene. The CDR3, as DNA: TGTGCCAGCAGCTCAAGACAGGGAACTAGAGGTCGGCAAGATACGCAGTATTTT. It yields the protein CASSSRQGTRGRQDTQYF. The variable domain in full, with the rest retrieved from reference TRBV9 and TRBJ2-3, is DSGVTQTPKHLITATGQRVTLRCSPRSGDLSVYWYQQSLDQGLQFLIQYYNGEERAKGNILERFSAQQFPDLHSELNLSSLELGDSALYFCASSSRQGTRGRQDTQYFGPGTRLTVL.